This T cell receptor beta chain was captured by sequencing in a study of T cell responses to AZD1222 COVID-19 vaccine. The CDR3 is 12 residues long. CDR1 and CDR2 from the germline V gene are MNHEY and SVGAGI. V was cut by 6 bases and J by 6 bases, with 9 bases left in between. For this clone: Other nucleotide sequences from this sample produce the same CDR3.

Sequencing was performed with immunoSEQ multiplex PCR; in TCRdb, only in-frame clones are kept and a portion is missing. In the table there are around 120,000 clones, just under 95% of which are singletons. This sequence originates from an adult who received the AZD1222 COVID-19 vaccine. The sequenced sample was peripheral blood, obtained 28 days after the second AZD1222 dose. V is TRBV6-5 and J is TRBJ1-5; D is undetermined. CDR3 nucleotide sequence: TGTGCCAGCAGGGCGCCAGGTCAGCCCCAGCATTTT. Protein: CASRAPGQPQHF.